Listed below are T cell receptor beta chains from one sample, sequenced in a study of TIL therapy for anti-PD-1-resistant metastatic lung cancer. Some clones are missing from TCRdb's copy, which holds only in-frame ones; the method was immunoSEQ multiplex PCR. This sample yields tens of thousands of clones, of which approximately 63% are seen a single time; about 16% belongs to the top ten. Sequenced material: tumor tissue, taken at baseline. These receptors were obtained from a woman aged 30-85 years with non-small cell lung cancer. Both conserved end residues are part of each CDR3. The order of the fields is V gene, clone size, J gene, D gene, CDR3 length, CDR3 protein, CDR3 DNA. The D gene is left open where the match is weak. Not every row has a clone size; where given, it reads once, few, many or a size class.

TRBV2	-	TRBJ2-7	TRBD2	15	CASSEAGGRVHEQYF	TGTGCCAGCAGTGAAGCGGGCGGGAGAGTCCACGAGCAGTACTTC
TRBV7-7	-	TRBJ2-1	-	13	CASSSQWRGEQFF	TGTGCCAGCAGCTCTCAATGGCGGGGTGAGCAGTTCTTC
TRBV2	few	TRBJ1-3	TRBD1	14	CASTSPGTEHGKYF	TGTGCCAGCACCTCCCCCGGGACAGAACACGGGAAATATTTT
TRBV25-1	-	TRBJ1-2	-	13	CASSESRGYGYTF	TGTGCCAGCAGTGAATCGAGGGGGTATGGCTACACCTTC
TRBV25-1	-	TRBJ1-1	-	14	CASSERLAGGEAFF	TGTGCCAGCAGTGAAAGGTTGGCAGGCGGGGAAGCTTTCTTT
TRBV19	-	TRBJ2-2	TRBD1	19	CASSISGPGQGRYTGELFF	TGTGCCAGTAGTATCTCCGGTCCGGGACAGGGGAGGTACACCGGGGAGCTGTTTTTT
TRBV2	-	TRBJ2-7	TRBD2	14	CASRGGRAGILQYF	TGTGCCAGCAGGGGTGGGAGGGCCGGTATTCTGCAGTACTTC
TRBV30	-	TRBJ1-5	TRBD1	13	CAMGQGNHQPQHF	TGTGCCATGGGACAGGGGAACCATCAGCCCCAGCATTTT
TRBV19	-	TRBJ1-1	-	14	CASSITAGWTEAFF	TGTGCCAGTAGTATAACGGCAGGGTGGACTGAAGCTTTCTTT
TRBV20-1	-	TRBJ2-5	-	11	CSATQGETQYF	TGCAGTGCTACCCAAGGGGAGACCCAGTACTTC
TRBV5-4	-	TRBJ2-1	TRBD2	15	CASRTGTSGYNEQFF	TGTGCCAGCAGAACCGGGACTAGCGGTTACAATGAGCAGTTCTTC
TRBV19	few	TRBJ1-5	-	12	CASNYLNQPQHF	TGTGCCAGTAATTACCTGAATCAGCCCCAGCATTTT
TRBV7-9	few	TRBJ1-5	TRBD1	16	CASSHPDRDGNQPQHF	TGTGCCAGCAGCCACCCGGACAGGGACGGCAATCAGCCCCAGCATTTT
TRBV7-2	once	TRBJ2-3	-	15	CASSLARLGADTQYF	TGTGCCAGCAGCTTAGCCCGTCTAGGCGCAGATACGCAGTATTTT
TRBV28	-	TRBJ2-1	-	16	CASGEASFYSYNEQFF	TGTGCCAGCGGGGAGGCTAGCTTCTACTCCTACAATGAGCAGTTCTTC
TRBV4-1	-	TRBJ1-1	-	16	CASSQGSAGKNTEAFF	TGCGCCAGCAGCCAAGGTTCGGCAGGGAAGAACACTGAAGCTTTCTTT
TRBV7-9	once	TRBJ2-5	TRBD1	14	CASSLGQGQETQYF	TGTGCCAGCAGCTTAGGACAGGGACAAGAGACCCAGTACTTC
TRBV5-4	-	TRBJ1-2	-	13	CASSRTGAYGYTF	TGTGCCAGCAGTCGAACGGGGGCATATGGCTACACCTTC
TRBV18	-	TRBJ1-2	-	13	CASSPNRDYGYTF	TGTGCCAGCTCACCAAACAGGGACTATGGCTACACCTTC
TRBV27	-	TRBJ2-3	-	14	CASSFEGGVNTQYF	TGTGCCAGCAGTTTTGAGGGTGGAGTAAATACGCAGTATTTT
TRBV2	few	TRBJ2-3	TRBD2	16	CASRKPSGSGTDTQYF	TGTGCCAGCAGAAAACCGAGCGGGAGTGGGACAGATACGCAGTATTTT
TRBV10-3	few	TRBJ2-7	-	12	CAISPYSYEQYF	TGTGCCATCAGTCCCTACAGTTACGAGCAGTACTTC
TRBV5-1	once	TRBJ2-5	TRBD2	16	CASSLGSGGLRETQYF	TGCGCCAGCAGCTTGGGTTCGGGAGGTCTCCGAGAGACCCAGTACTTC
TRBV7-9	few	TRBJ1-2	TRBD1	15	CASSSPQGGSYGYTF	TGTGCCAGCAGCTCCCCCCAGGGGGGTTCCTATGGCTACACCTTC
TRBV5-4	-	TRBJ1-2	TRBD1	15	CASSFGTGRGYGYTF	TGTGCCAGCAGCTTCGGGACAGGGCGGGGGTATGGCTACACCTTC
TRBV30	-	TRBJ2-7	TRBD1	14	CAWSLGTVTYEQYF	TGTGCCTGGAGTCTAGGGACAGTCACCTACGAGCAGTACTTC
TRBV5-1	-	TRBJ1-4	-	14	CASSVERMEEKLFF	TGCGCCAGCAGCGTAGAAAGGATGGAGGAAAAACTGTTTTTT
TRBV7-2	few	TRBJ2-2	-	11	CASSLDRELFF	TGTGCCAGCAGCCTCGACCGGGAGCTGTTTTTT
TRBV6-6	once	TRBJ1-1	TRBD1	12	CASRRTGAEAFF	TGTGCCAGCAGAAGAACAGGGGCAGAAGCTTTCTTT
TRBV6-5	-	TRBJ2-1	-	15	CASSYRDISYNEQFF	TGTGCCAGCAGTTACCGGGACATCTCCTACAATGAGCAGTTCTTC
TRBV7-8	medium-sized	TRBJ2-1	-	13	CASSLGGGNEQFF	TGTGCCAGCAGCCTAGGAGGGGGCAATGAGCAGTTCTTC
TRBV4-1	-	TRBJ2-3	TRBD2	16	CASSQVLAGFTDTQYF	TGCGCCAGCAGCCAAGTCCTAGCGGGATTCACAGATACGCAGTATTTT
TRBV5-1	-	TRBJ1-5	-	14	CASSLGDTNQPQHF	TGCGCCAGCAGCTTGGGAGATACGAATCAGCCCCAGCATTTT
TRBV5-6	-	TRBJ1-4	-	14	CASSLRQVMAKLFF	TGTGCCAGCAGCTTGAGACAGGTGATGGCCAAACTGTTTTTT
TRBV2	-	TRBJ2-7	-	11	CASRDDGPQYF	TGTGCCAGCAGAGACGACGGACCACAGTACTTC
TRBV2	-	TRBJ1-5	-	16	CASSDPQGGINQPQHF	TGTGCCAGCAGTGACCCCCAAGGGGGGATCAATCAGCCCCAGCATTTT
TRBV2	-	TRBJ2-2	-	14	CASSPHRDTGELFF	TGTGCCAGCAGTCCTCACAGGGACACCGGGGAGCTGTTTTTT
TRBV15	-	TRBJ2-2	TRBD2	16	CATSRAGTSGTGELFF	TGTGCCACCAGCAGAGCCGGGACTAGCGGGACCGGGGAGCTGTTTTTT
TRBV7-8	-	TRBJ2-7	-	13	CASSSMGYYEQYF	TGTGCCAGCAGCTCAATGGGGTACTACGAGCAGTACTTC
TRBV2	-	TRBJ2-2	TRBD2	15	CASKGLAANTGELFF	TGTGCCAGCAAAGGACTAGCGGCCAACACCGGGGAGCTGTTTTTT
TRBV11-2	-	TRBJ2-7	-	14	CASSPDGGTYEQYF	TGTGCCAGCAGCCCGGACGGGGGCACCTACGAGCAGTACTTC
TRBV6-1	-	TRBJ2-7	-	12	CASSEAWGAYGF	TGTGCCAGCAGTGAAGCGTGGGGGGCCTATGGTTTC
TRBV5-1	-	TRBJ2-5	-	14	CASSLGWGQETQYF	TGCGCCAGCAGCTTGGGTTGGGGCCAAGAGACCCAGTACTTC
TRBV7-9	-	TRBJ2-5	-	14	CASSPWTPGETQYF	TGTGCCAGCAGCCCTTGGACCCCCGGCGAGACCCAGTACTTC
TRBV12-5	-	TRBJ2-7	TRBD2	18	CASVSKWTSGVRGGEQYF	TGTGCTAGTGTTTCAAAGTGGACTAGCGGGGTCCGGGGAGGGGAGCAGTACTTC
TRBV7-6	-	TRBJ2-5	-	13	CASSLIFGETQYF	TGTGCCAGCAGCTTGATCTTCGGAGAGACCCAGTACTTC
TRBV4-1	-	TRBJ2-1	TRBD2	19	CASSQDRTPSSGRGNEQFF	TGCGCCAGCAGCCAAGATCGAACCCCCTCTAGCGGGAGAGGGAATGAGCAGTTCTTC
TRBV7-9	-	TRBJ2-3	TRBD2	14	CASSPGLAGDTQYF	TGTGCCAGCAGCCCCGGACTAGCGGGAGATACGCAGTATTTT